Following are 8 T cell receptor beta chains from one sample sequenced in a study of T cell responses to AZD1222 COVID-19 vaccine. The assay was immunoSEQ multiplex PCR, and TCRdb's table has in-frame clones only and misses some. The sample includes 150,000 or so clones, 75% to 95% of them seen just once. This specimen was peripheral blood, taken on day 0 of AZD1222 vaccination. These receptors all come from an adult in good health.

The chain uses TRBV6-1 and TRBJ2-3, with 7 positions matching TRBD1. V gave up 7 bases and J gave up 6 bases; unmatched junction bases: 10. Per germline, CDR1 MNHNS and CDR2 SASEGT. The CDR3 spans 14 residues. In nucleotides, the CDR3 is TGTGCCAGCACTCTCGCCTTAGGGGGCGATACGCAGTATTTT. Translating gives CASTLALGGDTQYF.

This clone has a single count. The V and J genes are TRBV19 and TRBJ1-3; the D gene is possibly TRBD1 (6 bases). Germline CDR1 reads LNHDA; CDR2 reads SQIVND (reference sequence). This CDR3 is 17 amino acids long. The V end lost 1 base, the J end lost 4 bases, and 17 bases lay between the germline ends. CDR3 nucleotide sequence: TGTGCCAGTAGTATAGGAGGAACAGGGCGGTTAGGAAACACCATATATTTT. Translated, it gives CASSIGGTGRLGNTIYF.

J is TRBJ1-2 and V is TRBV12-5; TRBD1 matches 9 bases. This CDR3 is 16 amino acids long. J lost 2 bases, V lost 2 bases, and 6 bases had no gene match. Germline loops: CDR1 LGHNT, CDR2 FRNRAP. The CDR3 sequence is CASGLIVGTGNYGYTF. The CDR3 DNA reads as TGTGCTAGTGGTTTGATAGTGGGGACAGGGAACTATGGCTACACCTTC.

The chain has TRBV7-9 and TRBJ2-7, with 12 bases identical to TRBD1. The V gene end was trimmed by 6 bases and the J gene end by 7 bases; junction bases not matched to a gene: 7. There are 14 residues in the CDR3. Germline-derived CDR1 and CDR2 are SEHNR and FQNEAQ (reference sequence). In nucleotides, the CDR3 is TGTGCCAGCAGTTCGGGACAGGGGGCGGAGGAGCAGTACTTC. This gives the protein CASSSGQGAEEQYF.

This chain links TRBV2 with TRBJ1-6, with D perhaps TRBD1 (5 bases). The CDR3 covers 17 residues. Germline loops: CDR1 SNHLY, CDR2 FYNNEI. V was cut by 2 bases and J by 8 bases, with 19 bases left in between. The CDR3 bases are TGTGCCAGCAGTGAACTAAGCCGCCACGGGGGGTATTCACCCCTCCACTTT. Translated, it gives CASSELSRHGGYSPLHF.

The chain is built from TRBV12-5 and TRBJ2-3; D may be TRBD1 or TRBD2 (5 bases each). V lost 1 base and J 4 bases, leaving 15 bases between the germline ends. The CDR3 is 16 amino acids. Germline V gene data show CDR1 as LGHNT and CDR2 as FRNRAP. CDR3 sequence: CASGLARDGRPDTQYF. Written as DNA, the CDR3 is TGTGCTAGTGGTTTGGCCCGGGACGGTAGGCCAGATACGCAGTATTTT.

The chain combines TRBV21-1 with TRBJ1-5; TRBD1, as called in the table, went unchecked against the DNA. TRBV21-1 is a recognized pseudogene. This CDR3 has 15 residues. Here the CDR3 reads CASSHIRDSDQPQHF. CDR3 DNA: TGTGCCAGCAGCCATATCCGGGACAGCGATCAGCCCCAGCATTTT.

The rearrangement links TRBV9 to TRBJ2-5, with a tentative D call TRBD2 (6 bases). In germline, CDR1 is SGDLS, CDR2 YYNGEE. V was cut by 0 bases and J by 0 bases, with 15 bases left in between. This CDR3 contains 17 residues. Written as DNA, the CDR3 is TGTGCCAGCAGCGTAGGTATCGGAGGGGCCAACCAAGAGACCCAGTACTTC. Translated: CASSVGIGGANQETQYF.